The 23 T cell receptor beta chains reported below all come from one sample, sequenced in a study of regulatory T cells in long-lasting Graves disease. Time point indicated: persistent/refractory GD, antithyroid drugs over 5 years with positive TRAb. RNA extracted from PBMCs served as the sequencing template. The authors built TCR beta libraries using iRepertoire HTBI primers and Arm-PCR of CDR3 regions. TCRdb reprocessed the multiplex PCR reads via MiXCR and lists one record per CDR3 protein. The sample comprises more than 300,000 distinct CDR3 sequences, 23% of which are singletons, and about 27% rests with the top ten. The sequencing used peripheral blood mononuclear cells (PBMCs), collected when the disease was refractory, from a patient treated with antithyroid drugs. The source of these receptors is a woman between 35 and 50 years old with Graves disease.

This clonotype was detected many times. V and J are TRBV11-3 and TRBJ2-2; D ambiguous. Between the trimmed V and J ends, which lost 6 bases and 4 bases, there was a span of 6 bases. Looked up from germline, CDR1 is SGHNT and CDR2 is YENEEA. The CDR3 extends over 12 amino acids. The CDR3 protein is CASSQVTGELFF. The CDR3 nucleotides are TGTGCCAGCAGTCAAGTCACCGGGGAGCTGTTTTTT.

The gene calls are TRBV5-5 and TRBJ2-3; no firm D call. Trimming took 3 bases from V and 1 from J, leaving 9 bases between them. This CDR3 is 14 amino acids long. CDR1 SGHKS and CDR2 YYEKEE come from the germline V gene (reference sequence). The CDR3 spells CASSWTQRTDTQYF. CDR3 in DNA: TGTGCCAGCAGCTGGACCCAGCGCACAGATACGCAGTATTTT.

In its sample, this clonotype was seen many times. V and J are TRBV6-5 and TRBJ1-2, with 10 nucleotides matching TRBD1. The V segment lost 0 bases and the J segment 4 bases; nucleotides outside the gene matches: 2. This CDR3 is built from 15 residues. Per germline, CDR1 MNHEY and CDR2 SVGAGI. The CDR3 DNA sequence: TGTGCCAGCAGTTACTCGGGACAGGGGACCTATGGCTACACCTTC. This translates into CASSYSGQGTYGYTF.

This clonotype was observed at least ten times. This chain connects TRBV5-1 to TRBJ1-4, with 7 nucleotides matching TRBD1. The CDR3 extends over 15 amino acids. The V and J ends lost 0 bases and 4 bases, in that order; junction bases with no gene match: 3. Looked up from germline, CDR1 is SGHRS and CDR2 is YFSETQ. The CDR3 DNA is TGCGCCAGCAGCTTGGGGACAGGCCTTAATGAAAAACTGTTTTTT. It is translated as CASSLGTGLNEKLFF.

This clonotype was seen more than once but under ten times. This chain's CDR3 is CASSFGTGGTEAFF. In DNA, the CDR3 is TGTGCCAGCAGCTTCGGGACAGGGGGCACTGAAGCTTTCTTT. V is TRBV7-2 and J is TRBJ1-1, with 11 positions matching TRBD1. In germline, CDR1 is SGHTA, CDR2 FQGNSA. Trimming cost V 3 bases and J 4 bases; bases outside gene matches: 1. This CDR3 comprises 14 residues.

The CDR3 region is CSARTSGEETQYF. In DNA, the CDR3 is TGCAGTGCTAGGACTAGCGGGGAAGAGACCCAGTACTTC. The rearrangement uses TRBV20-1 and TRBJ2-5; 11 bases align to TRBD2. Germline trimming cut 3 bases from V and 3 bases from J; bases unmatched to any gene: 0. The CDR3 consists of 13 residues. The germline gives CDR1 DFQATT, CDR2 SNEGSKA (reference sequence).

This clonotype was counted many times. The rearrangement joins TRBV28 to TRBJ1-4, with D possibly matching TRBD1 (5 bases). The CDR3 sequence is 15 residues long. Germline CDR1 and CDR2: MDHEN and SYDVKM. Trimming took off 3 bases at V and 6 bases at J, with 14 bases between the two ends. The CDR3 protein is CASSFGAGDYEKLFF. Written as DNA, the CDR3 is TGTGCCAGCAGTTTCGGGGCGGGCGACTATGAAAAACTGTTTTTT.

This chain links TRBV14 with TRBJ2-2; D ambiguous. The germline V gene has CDR1 SGHDN and CDR2 FVKESK. The CDR3 length is 13 residues. V gave up 4 bases and J gave up 6 bases, with 9 bases separating them. Here the CDR3 DNA reads TGTGCCAGCAGCCCCGTTGGGGCCGGGGAGCTGTTTTTT. Translated: CASSPVGAGELFF.

This clonotype was detected a few times. The chain is built from TRBV11-2 and TRBJ2-1; D not certain. CDR1 and CDR2 from the germline V gene are SGHAT and FQNNGV. The CDR3 has 11 amino acids. The V end was cut by 4 bases, the J end by 10 bases, with 8 bases between. CDR3 region: CASSSAREQFF. DNA of the CDR3: TGTGCCAGCAGCTCCGCCAGGGAGCAGTTCTTC.

This clonotype turned up a few times. The V call is TRBV6-1, the J call TRBJ2-2, with D possibly being TRBD2 (5 bases). Deletions cut 6 bases from V and 7 bases from J, with 21 bases between. The CDR3 consists of 16 residues. Germline CDR1 reads MNHNS; CDR2 reads SASEGT. The CDR3 is CASSKPTARTGGELFF. Here the CDR3 DNA reads TGTGCCAGCAGCAAGCCGACGGCTAGGACTGGCGGGGAGCTGTTTTTT.

This clonotype was detected many times. One base separates it from a far larger clone, so it is likely a read error. The chain uses TRBV28 and TRBJ2-1; 10 bases are a match to TRBD2. Germline lookup yields CDR1 MDHEN and CDR2 SYDVKM. This CDR3 is 18 amino acids long. J lost 10 bases, V lost 6 bases, and 21 bases had no gene match. CDR3 sequence: CASSQAASGRSVWYEQFF. As DNA, the CDR3 is TGTGCCAGCAGCCAAGCCGCTAGCGGGAGATCTGTGTGGTACGAGCAGTTCTTC.

The CDR3 DNA follows: TGCAGTGCTAGCACAGCGGGAGTTCCCGGGGAGCTGTTTTTT. As protein: CSASTAGVPGELFF. The chain has TRBV20-1 and TRBJ2-2; 8 positions match TRBD2. Germline V gives CDR1 DFQATT, CDR2 SNEGSKA (reference sequence). The CDR3 spans 14 residues. Losses at the gene ends were 3 bases for V and 6 bases for J; bases not matched to a gene: 6.

This clonotype was seen more than once but under ten times. The genes are TRBV6-4 and TRBJ2-2, with D unresolved. The V end lost 0 bases, the J end lost 5 bases, and 10 bases lay between the germline ends. This CDR3 is built from 15 residues. Germline V gene lookup returns CDR1 MRHNA and CDR2 SNTAGT. For the CDR3, the DNA is TGTGCCAGCAGTGACTCTTTTTTGGGTACCGGGGAGCTGTTTTTT. It specifies CASSDSFLGTGELFF.

This clonotype was counted at least ten times. The chain links TRBV28 to TRBJ1-2; D ambiguous. V was shortened by 7 bases and J by 2 bases, with 5 bases between the two germline ends. The CDR3 runs to 11 residues. Germline V gene data show CDR1 as MDHEN and CDR2 as SYDVKM. The CDR3 nucleotides are TGTGCCAGCATCAGCAACTATGGCTACACCTTC. Its protein is CASISNYGYTF.

This chain uses TRBV6-2 or TRBV6-3 with TRBJ1-1; D is uncertain. The germline V gene encodes CDR1 MNHEY and CDR2 SVGEGT. The V end was cut by 5 bases, the J end by 4 bases, with 20 bases between. The CDR3 spans 16 residues. The CDR3 region has the DNA TGTGCCAGCAGTGAGGATAAAGAAGGGAAGGCCACTGAAGCTTTCTTT. Protein: CASSEDKEGKATEAFF.

This clonotype was observed at least ten times. The chain combines TRBV6-2 or TRBV6-3 with TRBJ1-5; a possible D gene is TRBD1 (6 bases). The V and J ends lost 4 bases and 15 bases respectively, with 16 bases between them. The CDR3 has 12 residues. The germline V gene has CDR1 MNHEY and CDR2 SVGEGT. The CDR3 reads CASSSPTGPRHF. CDR3 bases: TGTGCCAGCAGTTCACCGACAGGCCCGCGGCATTTT.

This clonotype has a handful of counts. V is TRBV25-1 and J is TRBJ2-5, with D unresolved. The ends were cut back, 5 bases at V and 3 bases at J, with 10 bases in the middle. The CDR3 runs 13 residues. The germline gives CDR1 MGHDK, CDR2 SYGVNS. Here the CDR3 DNA reads TGTGCCAGCAGTTCTCAAAACGAAGAGACCCAGTACTTC. It codes for CASSSQNEETQYF.

There are many counts of this clonotype. The rearrangement joins TRBV28 to TRBJ1-6; D is unclear. Germline V lookup: CDR1 MDHEN, CDR2 SYDVKM. The V end was cut by 5 bases, the J end by 7 bases, with 6 bases between. The CDR3 loop spans 12 amino acids. The CDR3 sequence: CASSLTNSPLHF. CDR3 DNA: TGTGCCAGCAGTCTCACAAATTCACCCCTCCACTTT.

This clonotype came up a few times. This chain connects TRBV20-1 to TRBJ2-7, with D maybe TRBD2 (5 bases). CDR3 length equals 14 residues. CDR1 and CDR2 from the germline V gene are DFQATT and SNEGSKA (reference sequence). Trimming took 5 bases from V and 0 from J, leaving 14 bases between them. The CDR3 reads CSACTPGISYEQYF. DNA for the CDR3: TGCAGTGCTTGCACGCCCGGGATCTCCTACGAGCAGTACTTC.

The rearrangement uses TRBV28 and TRBJ2-3; no reliable D call. Per germline, CDR1 MDHEN and CDR2 SYDVKM. The ends were cut back, 4 bases at V and 2 bases at J, with 13 bases in the middle. The CDR3 has 15 residues. The CDR3 region has the DNA TGTGCCAGCAGTTCCTATTTGGTCATCACAGATACGCAGTATTTT. This sequence encodes CASSSYLVITDTQYF.

In its sample, this clonotype was seen a few times. The CDR3 bases are TGTGCCAGTAGTATTTACGCGGGGACCTACGAGCAGTACTTC. This translates into CASSIYAGTYEQYF. The gene calls are TRBV19 and TRBJ2-7, with D tentatively TRBD2 (6 bases). Looked up from germline, CDR1 is LNHDA and CDR2 is SQIVND (reference sequence). The germline V and J ends were trimmed by 3 bases and 2 bases, with 11 bases remaining between them. This CDR3 spans 14 amino acids.

The V call is TRBV27, the J call TRBJ1-1; D remains unclear. The length of the CDR3 is 13 residues. V was pared by 7 bases and J by 1 base, with 10 bases between. Germline V gene data show CDR1 as MNHEY and CDR2 as SMNVEV (reference sequence). CDR3: CASIGWGNTEAFF. The CDR3 nucleotides are TGTGCCAGCATTGGCTGGGGGAACACTGAAGCTTTCTTT.

This clonotype has ten or more counts. The chain combines TRBV6-1 with TRBJ2-7, with D possibly TRBD2 on 6 matching bases. The CDR3 extends over 14 amino acids. V lost 5 bases and J 0 bases, leaving 11 bases between the germline ends. Germline assignment: CDR1 MNHNS and CDR2 SASEGT. The CDR3: CASSRRGSSYEQYF. CDR3 nucleotides: TGTGCCAGCAGTCGACGGGGGAGCTCCTACGAGCAGTACTTC.